The source of this T cell receptor beta chain is a study of response to subunit inactivated influenza vaccine. Study outcomes and limitations: T cells newly recruited by each seasonal influenza vaccination are few, the authors suggested.

This clonotype has a handful of counts. Its antigen is unidentified. MiXCR, run by TCRdb on the RT-PCR reads, gives a single entry per CDR3 protein. The data show approximately 700,000 distinct CDR3 sequences, with 15% to 18% seen just once and approximately 10% held by the top ten. The germline V and J ends were trimmed by 7 bases and 3 bases, with 13 bases remaining between them. The CDR3 is 13 residues long. From germline, CDR1 is SGHRS and CDR2 YFSETQ. The receptor was derived from a man aged 45-60 years who received an inactivated influenza vaccine. This chain joins TRBV5-1 and TRBJ1-2; possibly TRBD1 for D (6 bases). Source: PBMCs from blood, taken approximately 12 days after vaccination. CDR3 nucleotide sequence: TGCGCCAGCTCGCCAGGGGAGTACTATGGCTACACCTTC. Protein product: CASSPGEYYGYTF.